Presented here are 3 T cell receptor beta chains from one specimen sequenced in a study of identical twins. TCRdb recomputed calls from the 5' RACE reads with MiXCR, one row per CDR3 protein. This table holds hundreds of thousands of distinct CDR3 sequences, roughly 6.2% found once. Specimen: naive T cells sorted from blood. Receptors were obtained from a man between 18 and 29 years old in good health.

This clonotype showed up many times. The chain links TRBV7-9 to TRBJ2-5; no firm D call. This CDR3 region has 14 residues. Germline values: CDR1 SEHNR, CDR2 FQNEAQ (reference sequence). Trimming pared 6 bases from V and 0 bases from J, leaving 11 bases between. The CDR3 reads CASRPLVYQETQYF. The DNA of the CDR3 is TGTGCCAGCAGGCCCCTAGTGTACCAAGAGACCCAGTACTTC. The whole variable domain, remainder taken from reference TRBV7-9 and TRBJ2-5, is DTGVSQNPRHKITKRGQNVTFRCDPISEHNRLYWYRQTLGQGPEFLTYFQNEAQLEKSRLLSDRFSAERPKGSFSTLEIQRTEQGDSAMYLCASRPLVYQETQYFGPGTRLLVL.

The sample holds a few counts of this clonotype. CDR3 residues: CSAPRATDRTEAFF. CDR3 sequence (DNA): TGCAGTGCTCCCCGGGCCACGGACCGCACTGAAGCTTTCTTT. This chain joins TRBV20-1 and TRBJ1-1; D gene ambiguous. V was trimmed by 5 bases and J by 4 bases, leaving 17 bases between them. Germline V CDR1 and CDR2: DFQATT, SNEGSKA (reference sequence). The length of the CDR3 is 14 residues.

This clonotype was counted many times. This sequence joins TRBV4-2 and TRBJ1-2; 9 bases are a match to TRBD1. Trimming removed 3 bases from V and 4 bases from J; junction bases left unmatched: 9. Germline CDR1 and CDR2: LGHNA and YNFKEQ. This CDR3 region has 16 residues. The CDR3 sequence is CASSHTQTGQGYGYTF. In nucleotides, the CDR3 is TGTGCCAGCAGCCACACTCAAACGGGACAGGGCTATGGCTACACCTTC.